A selection of T cell receptor beta chains follows, all from one sample in a study of T cells in Graves' hyperthyroidism and ophthalmopathy. Each CDR3 protein is one row after TCRdb ran MiXCR on the multiplex PCR reads. The sample contains roughly 710,000 distinct CDR3 sequences, approximately 40% of which appear only once. What was sequenced was blood. These receptors were obtained from a woman in her thirties or forties with Graves' hyperthyroidism. Each CDR3 is given with its conserved first and last residue. Fields, in order: J gene, D gene, V gene, clone size, CDR3 protein, CDR3 DNA. D genes are given only for firm matches. Size tells how often a clone was seen (once, few, many) or the class of an expanded clone, and some rows leave it out.

>TRBJ1-2|TRBD1|TRBV20-1|many
CSAEDRGVGYTF
TGCAGTGCTGAGGACAGGGGGGTTGGCTACACCTTC
>TRBJ2-7|TRBD1|TRBV7-9|-
CASSQGGTGPFKQYF
TGCGCCAGCAGCCAAGGAGGGACAGGGCCTTTCAAGCAGTACTTC
>TRBJ2-2|TRBD1|TRBV9|-
CASSTGQGNGGELFF
TGTGCCAGCAGTACGGGACAGGGAAACGGCGGGGAGCTGTTTTTT
>TRBJ2-7|-|TRBV4-1|many
CASSQALGEQYF
TGCGCCAGCAGCCAGGCTCTCGGCGAGCAGTACTTC
>TRBJ2-5|-|TRBV24-1|many
CATSDSGHETQYF
TGTGCCACCAGTGATTCAGGGCACGAGACCCAGTACTTC
>TRBJ2-7|TRBD1|TRBV10-3|many
CAISGTGTGGYEQYF
TGTGCCATCAGTGGGACCGGGACAGGAGGCTACGAGCAGTACTTC
>TRBJ1-1|-|TRBV5-4|few
CASSAPGRGPVGTEAFF
TGTGCCAGCAGCGCACCAGGCAGGGGACCCGTAGGCACTGAAGCTTTCTTT
>TRBJ1-2|-|TRBV6-6|-
CASSSGFPGYTF
TGTGCCAGCAGTTCAGGGTTCCCTGGCTACACCTTC
>TRBJ2-7|-|TRBV7-8|-
CASSLRRTRAYEQYF
TGTGCCAGCAGCTTAAGACGGACCCGAGCCTACGAGCAGTACTTC
>TRBJ2-1|-|TRBV10-3|once
CATSELSDEQFF
TGTGCCACCAGTGAGCTCAGCGATGAGCAGTTCTTC
>TRBJ2-7|TRBD1|TRBV12-3/TRBV12-4|many
CASSRGQGAYEQYF
TGTGCCAGCAGCCGGGGACAGGGTGCCTACGAGCAGTACTTC
>TRBJ2-5|TRBD2|TRBV20-1|few
CSATVAGKETQYF
TGCAGTGCTACCGTAGCGGGGAAAGAGACCCAGTACTTC
>TRBJ1-1|-|TRBV10-3|many
CAITDLNTEAFF
TGTGCCATCACGGACCTGAACACTGAAGCTTTCTTT
>TRBJ2-5|-|TRBV10-2|many
CASSDFQETQYF
TGCGCCAGCAGTGACTTCCAAGAGACCCAGTACTTC
>TRBJ1-1|-|TRBV7-9|few
CASSRNRVEKAEAFF
TGTGCCAGCAGTCGGAACAGGGTTGAGAAGGCTGAAGCTTTCTTT
>TRBJ1-1|-|TRBV10-3|once
CAIRGSSTEAFF
TGTGCCATCCGGGGTAGTTCCACTGAAGCTTTCTTT
>TRBJ2-7|-|TRBV3-1|-
CASSPTPQGSYEQYF
TGTGCCAGCAGCCCCACCCCACAGGGCTCCTACGAGCAGTACTTC
>TRBJ2-5|-|TRBV12-3/TRBV12-4|many
CAADGIQETQYF
TGTGCCGCCGACGGGATACAAGAGACCCAGTACTTC
>TRBJ1-5|-|TRBV5-6|once
CAGSLWGGQPQHF
TGTGCCGGCAGCTTGTGGGGTGGGCAGCCCCAGCATTTT
>TRBJ2-7|-|TRBV6-1|few
CASSVDSGPGWEQYF
TGTGCCAGCAGTGTCGATAGCGGCCCTGGGTGGGAGCAGTACTTC
>TRBJ1-1|-|TRBV15|many
CATSRDVGENTEAFF
TGTGCCACCAGCAGAGATGTCGGGGAGAACACTGAAGCTTTCTTT
>TRBJ2-7|-|TRBV7-3|-
CASSSFLRDNYYEQYF
TGTGCCAGCAGCTCTTTTCTTCGGGACAACTACTACGAGCAGTACTTC
>TRBJ1-1|TRBD1|TRBV5-5|few
CASSLAGIGTGLGEAFF
TGTGCCAGCAGCTTGGCCGGTATAGGGACAGGGCTCGGTGAAGCTTTCTTT
>TRBJ1-6|TRBD1|TRBV4-3|-
CASSQEYLVGQGSNSPLHF
TGCGCCAGCAGCCAAGAGTATCTTGTAGGACAGGGGAGTAATTCACCCCTCCACTTT
>TRBJ1-2|TRBD1|TRBV9|many
CASSHGDSYGYTF
TGTGCCAGCAGTCACGGGGACAGCTATGGCTACACCTTC
>TRBJ1-4|TRBD1|TRBV7-9|many
CASSRSGGAEKLFF
TGTGCCAGCAGCCGCTCAGGGGGCGCAGAAAAACTGTTTTTT
>TRBJ1-5|-|TRBV6-6|few
CASSIQVPLGQPQHF
TGTGCCAGCAGTATTCAGGTTCCCCTGGGCCAGCCCCAGCATTTT
>TRBJ2-7|-|TRBV9|many
CASSVADTGVYEQYF
TGTGCCAGCAGCGTAGCGGACACAGGCGTCTACGAGCAGTACTTC
>TRBJ2-7|TRBD1|TRBV24-1|-
CATSETGTGMNEQYF
TGTGCCACCAGTGAGACAGGGACAGGGATGAACGAGCAGTACTTC
>TRBJ2-1|-|TRBV6-1|-
CASSEYDSHNEQFF
TGTGCCAGCAGTGAATACGACAGCCACAATGAGCAGTTCTTC
>TRBJ1-3|-|TRBV28|-
CASSLGPTGGNTIYF
TGTGCCAGCAGTTTAGGTCCGACGGGGGGAAACACCATATATTTT
>TRBJ1-3|-|TRBV19|many
CASSTALSGNTIYF
TGTGCCAGTTCTACAGCCTTGTCAGGAAACACCATATATTTT
>TRBJ2-7|-|TRBV2|few
CASSDGQGGNEQYF
TGTGCCAGCAGTGACGGACAGGGAGGGAACGAGCAGTACTTC
>TRBJ1-6|TRBD1|TRBV20-1|many
CSASTGTGAYSPLHF
TGCAGTGCTTCAACCGGGACAGGGGCCTATTCACCCCTCCACTTT
>TRBJ2-7|-|TRBV10-3|-
CATGGFGDRDTYEQYF
TGTGCCACTGGGGGCTTTGGGGACCGAGATACGTACGAGCAGTACTTC
>TRBJ1-5|TRBD1|TRBV20-1|many
CSGVGGSQPQHF
TGCAGTGGGGTAGGGGGCAGTCAGCCCCAGCATTTT
>TRBJ1-5|TRBD1|TRBV20-1|many
CSIDRGRNQPQHF
TGCAGCATTGACAGGGGACGCAATCAGCCCCAGCATTTT
>TRBJ1-2|-|TRBV24-1|many
CATSQDRYGYTF
TGTGCCACCAGTCAGGATCGCTATGGCTACACCTTC
>TRBJ1-5|-|TRBV2|few
CASSEAWTEAQHF
TGTGCCAGCAGTGAAGCGTGGACAGAGGCCCAGCATTTT
>TRBJ2-7|-|TRBV9|-
CASSPEGLRDEQYF
TGTGCCAGCAGCCCAGAGGGCCTTCGGGATGAGCAGTACTTC
>TRBJ1-4|-|TRBV7-9|-
CASSAGSLSNEKLFF
TGTGCCAGCAGTGCGGGAAGCCTCTCAAATGAAAAACTGTTTTTT
>TRBJ2-7|-|TRBV20-1|many
CSARVGGPYEQYF
TGCAGTGCTAGAGTGGGGGGTCCCTACGAGCAGTACTTC
>TRBJ1-1|-|TRBV9|-
CASSDFRAQNTEAFF
TGTGCCAGCAGTGATTTCAGGGCACAGAACACTGAAGCTTTCTTT
>TRBJ1-2|-|TRBV5-4|-
CASSWARGQGDGGYTF
TGTGCCAGCAGCTGGGCGAGGGGACAAGGGGATGGAGGCTACACCTTC
>TRBJ2-7|TRBD1|TRBV7-9|many
CASSKSGQWNEQYF
TGTGCCAGCAGCAAATCGGGACAGTGGAACGAGCAGTACTTC
>TRBJ1-5|-|TRBV7-8|many
CASSLDGSNQPQHF
TGTGCCAGCAGCTTAGACGGAAGCAATCAGCCCCAGCATTTT